The 21 T cell receptor beta chains presented below share a single source sample, sequenced in a study of blood T cells in healthy people across ages. A second 7 to 11 cycle PCR used barcoded and J-beta primers. MiXCR was run by TCRdb on the 5' RACE reads, yielding one entry per CDR3 protein. The table lists under 800,000 distinct CDR3 sequences, roughly 41% of them singletons. The sequenced material came from blood. These receptors came from a woman aged 55 to 70 in good health.

The genes are TRBV7-2 and TRBJ1-4; 9 bases map to TRBD1. The CDR3 runs to 19 residues. CDR1 is SGHTA, CDR2 FQGNSA, per germline. J gave up 6 bases and V 4 bases, and 18 bases lay outside the gene matches. CDR3 sequence reads: CASSSGETGGLPGDEKLFF. CDR3 nucleotide sequence: TGTGCCAGCAGCTCGGGGGAAACAGGGGGCCTACCTGGGGATGAAAAACTGTTTTTT. The full variable domain, its missing parts supplied by reference TRBV7-2 and TRBJ1-4, is GAGVSQSPSNKVTEKGKDVELRCDPISGHTALYWYRQSLGQGLEFLIYFQGNSAPDKSGLPSDRFSAERTGGSVSTLTIQRTQQEDSAVYLCASSSGETGGLPGDEKLFFGSGTQLSVL.

The gene calls are TRBV27 and TRBJ2-1, with 12 bases aligning to TRBD2. V lost 6 bases to trimming and J lost 9 bases; unmatched junction nucleotides: 9. CDR3 length: 15 amino acids. CDR1 and CDR2 from the germline V gene are MNHEY and SMNVEV (reference sequence). CDR3 amino acids: CASRPPSGGAGEQFF. The CDR3 DNA reads TGTGCCAGCAGGCCTCCTAGCGGGGGGGCCGGTGAGCAGTTCTTC.

V is TRBV7-2 and J is TRBJ2-1; the match to TRBD2 covers 9 bases. This CDR3 has 14 amino acids. Germline lookup yields CDR1 SGHTA and CDR2 FQGNSA. Unmatched junction bases numbered 9, after V lost 6 bases and J lost 9 bases. This chain's CDR3 is CASSSRAGGVEQFF. The CDR3 DNA is TGTGCCAGCAGTAGTCGCGCGGGGGGGGTTGAGCAGTTCTTC.

This clonotype showed up just a few times. V gene TRBV20-1 combines with J gene TRBJ2-1, with D tentatively TRBD1 or TRBD2 (5 bases each). The length of the CDR3 is 14 residues. The V end lost 0 bases, the J end lost 8 bases, and 14 bases lay between the germline ends. Germline assignment: CDR1 DFQATT and CDR2 SNEGSKA (reference sequence). This chain's CDR3 is CSARDGSRGDEQFF. The CDR3 DNA sequence: TGCAGTGCTAGAGATGGCTCCAGAGGGGATGAGCAGTTCTTC.

This CDR3 is CASSSDGGSVAEQYF. As DNA, the CDR3 is TGTGCCAGCAGCTCCGATGGCGGGAGTGTGGCCGAGCAGTACTTC. The chain couples TRBV6-2 or TRBV6-3 to TRBJ2-7; 7 nucleotides align to TRBD2. V was pared by 6 bases and J by 6 bases, with 14 bases of the junction left unmatched. The CDR3 loop spans 15 amino acids. CDR1 MNHEY and CDR2 SVGEGT come from the germline V gene.

The rearrangement uses TRBV20-1 and TRBJ2-3; the D gene could be TRBD1 or TRBD2 (5 bases each). V was cut by 0 bases and J by 6 bases, with 13 bases left in between. Per the germline V gene, CDR1 is DFQATT and CDR2 is SNEGSKA (reference sequence). The CDR3 runs to 14 residues. CDR3 sequence (DNA): TGCAGTGCTAGAGATTTTAGGGACGGGGATACGCAGTATTTT. Translation gives CSARDFRDGDTQYF.

The chain has TRBV28 and TRBJ2-5, with 7 bases fitting TRBD1. Trimming took 5 bases from V and 8 from J; bases not matched to a gene: 11. Looked up from germline, CDR1 is MDHEN and CDR2 is SYDVKM. The CDR3 is made up of 14 amino acids. CDR3 sequence: CASSPPGTAATQYF. CDR3 bases: TGTGCCAGCAGTCCGCCGGGGACAGCCGCAACCCAGTACTTC.

This clonotype was seen many times. The chain recombines TRBV6-2 or TRBV6-3 with TRBJ2-7; D gene unclear. The CDR3 contains 13 residues. Per germline, CDR1 MNHEY and CDR2 SVGEGT. Trimming pared 3 bases from V and 1 base from J, leaving 7 bases between. The CDR3 is CASSYAVSYEQYF. CDR3 DNA: TGTGCCAGCAGTTATGCGGTGTCCTACGAGCAGTACTTC.

The chain combines TRBV3-1 with TRBJ2-1, with 11 bases aligning to TRBD2. With V trimmed by 0 bases and J by 3 bases, 1 base remained unmatched. The germline CDR1 and CDR2 sequences are LGHDT and YNNKEL (reference sequence). The CDR3 is 16 amino acids. CDR3 coding DNA: TGTGCCAGCAGCCAAGATACTAGCGGGAGCTACAATGAGCAGTTCTTC. It translates to CASSQDTSGSYNEQFF.

In this sample, this clonotype turned up a few times. The V gene is TRBV20-1, the J gene TRBJ2-5; 11 bases fit TRBD2. V lost 6 bases, J lost 11 bases, and 17 bases stayed unmatched. Germline values: CDR1 DFQATT, CDR2 SNEGSKA (reference sequence). The CDR3 sequence is 15 residues long. The CDR3 region has the DNA TGCAGTGCCGAGTCTAGCGGGAGGATAGGTGATGAGCAGTACTTC. Protein: CSAESSGRIGDEQYF.

This clonotype showed up just a few times. This chain joins TRBV25-1 and TRBJ2-5; 13 bases are a match to TRBD2. The germline CDR1 and CDR2 sequences are MGHDK and SYGVNS. V lost 9 bases, J lost 5 bases, and 3 bases stayed unmatched. The CDR3 consists of 13 residues. Here the CDR3 DNA reads TGTGCCAGACGGACTAGCGGGGGTGAGACCCAGTACTTC. Translation gives CARRTSGGETQYF.

The chain recombines TRBV6-5 with TRBJ2-7; D ambiguous. CDR1 and CDR2 from the germline V gene are MNHEY and SVGAGI. Trimming took off 2 bases at V and 3 bases at J, with 11 bases between the two ends. The CDR3 covers 14 residues. The CDR3 DNA reads TGTGCCAGCAGTTACGCTGGCGGCTTCTACGAGCAGTACTTC. This gives the protein CASSYAGGFYEQYF.

This clonotype was counted only a few times. The gene calls are TRBV20-1 and TRBJ1-6; D is undetermined. V lost 3 bases, J lost 8 bases, and 11 bases lay in between. Germline CDR1 is DFQATT and CDR2 is SNEGSKA (reference sequence). The CDR3 is 13 residues long. CDR3 amino acids: CSASRNGDSPLHF. CDR3 DNA: TGCAGTGCTAGCCGAAACGGCGATTCACCCCTCCACTTT.

This clonotype was seen a handful of times. V gene TRBV14 combines with J gene TRBJ1-2, with 8 nucleotides matching TRBD1. Trimming took 5 bases from V and 6 from J; bases not matched to a gene: 11. Germline V CDR1 and CDR2: SGHDN, FVKESK. This CDR3 contains 15 residues. CDR3 in amino acids: CASSAQGARFNGYTF. The CDR3 DNA follows: TGTGCCAGCAGCGCTCAGGGGGCGCGTTTTAATGGCTACACCTTC.

The rearrangement uses TRBV5-1 and TRBJ1-1; possibly TRBD1 for D (5 bases). CDR1 is SGHRS and CDR2 is YFSETQ in the germline V gene. This CDR3 spans 14 amino acids. Trimming removed 0 bases from V and 7 bases from J, with 13 bases in between. Written as DNA, the CDR3 is TGCGCCAGCAGCTTGGGTAGGACATCTGATGAAGCTTTCTTT. It translates to CASSLGRTSDEAFF.

This clonotype was detected many times. The chain combines TRBV3-1 with TRBJ2-7; D unresolved. V was pared by 1 base and J by 3 bases, with 4 bases between. The CDR3 spans 12 residues. The germline gives CDR1 LGHDT, CDR2 YNNKEL (reference sequence). The CDR3 spells CASSQGFYEQYF. The CDR3 coding sequence is TGTGCCAGCAGCCAAGGCTTCTACGAGCAGTACTTC.

About this clonotype: At one end, the junction sequence differs from germline, possibly due to a read error. The chain recombines TRBV6-5 with TRBJ1-2, with no clear D. CDR1 and CDR2 (germline): MNHEY, SVGAGI. CDR3 length equals 17 residues. CDR3 protein: CASSYSSARGVGYGYTF. In nucleotides, the CDR3 is TGTGCCAGCAGCTACTCATCCGCTCGGGGAGTCGGCTATGGCTACACCTTC.

V gene TRBV3-1 combines with J gene TRBJ1-5, with unresolved D. Deletions cut 4 bases from V and 8 bases from J, with 15 bases between. The germline gives CDR1 LGHDT, CDR2 YNNKEL (reference sequence). The CDR3 extends over 14 amino acids. In nucleotides, the CDR3 is TGTGCCAGCAGCCTGGGGATTGGGAAGGAGCCCCAGCATTTT. Its translation is CASSLGIGKEPQHF.

This clonotype appeared a few times. V and J are TRBV4-2 and TRBJ1-4, with D unresolved. CDR3 length: 14 amino acids. V gave up 0 bases and J gave up 5 bases, with 7 bases separating them. Germline V gives CDR1 LGHNA, CDR2 YNFKEQ. The CDR3, as DNA: TGTGCCAGCAGCCAAGATGGAGGAAATGAAAAACTGTTTTTT. It yields the protein CASSQDGGNEKLFF.

In regard to this clonotype: Sequence at one end of the junction differs from germline and may be a read error. The gene calls are TRBV10-2 and TRBJ2-5; D unclear. CDR3 length: 14 residues. The germline V gene encodes CDR1 WSHSY and CDR2 SAAADI. The CDR3 loop reads CAISGNARRETQYF. CDR3 DNA sequence: TGCGCCATCAGTGGGAACGCCCGTCGAGAGACCCAGTACTTC.

This clonotype occurred a few times. The germline gene is not matched at one end of the junction; a read error may be the cause. The rearrangement joins TRBV12-3 or TRBV12-4 to TRBJ2-3, with 7 bases that match TRBD2. CDR3 length: 14 amino acids. CDR3 sequence reads: CASSVAGFTDTQYF. As DNA, the CDR3 is TGTGCCAGCAGTGTAGCGGGTTTCACAGATACGCAGTATTTT.